This T cell receptor (beta chain) was identified in a study of long-term antiretroviral therapy in people with HIV. Looking at the study overall: The earliest samples came about a decade before the 2015 immediate-ART recommendation. Findings of the study overall: The clones with expansion before ART were dominant in the repertoire at all time points.

Trimming removed 3 bases at V and 2 bases at J, with 3 bases between. Germline assignment: CDR1 SGHTA and CDR2 FQGNSA. CDR3 size: 12 residues. Survey level was the resolution at which the v3.0 immunoSEQ assay ran. What sequencing targeted per sample was roughly 40,000-50,000 T-cell genomes. Produced via immunoSEQ multiplex PCR; TCRdb's table is partial and in-frame only. The table lists roughly 40,000 clones, 75% to 90% of them singletons. To note about this clone: Its antigen is undetermined.

V and J are TRBV7-2 and TRBJ2-3; unclear D gene. This clonotype originated in a woman aged 18 to 35 with HIV. The sequences come from unsorted PBMCs, collected just before starting antiretroviral therapy. The CDR3 spells CASSFITDTQYF. The CDR3 bases are TGTGCCAGCAGCTTTATCACAGATACGCAGTATTTT.